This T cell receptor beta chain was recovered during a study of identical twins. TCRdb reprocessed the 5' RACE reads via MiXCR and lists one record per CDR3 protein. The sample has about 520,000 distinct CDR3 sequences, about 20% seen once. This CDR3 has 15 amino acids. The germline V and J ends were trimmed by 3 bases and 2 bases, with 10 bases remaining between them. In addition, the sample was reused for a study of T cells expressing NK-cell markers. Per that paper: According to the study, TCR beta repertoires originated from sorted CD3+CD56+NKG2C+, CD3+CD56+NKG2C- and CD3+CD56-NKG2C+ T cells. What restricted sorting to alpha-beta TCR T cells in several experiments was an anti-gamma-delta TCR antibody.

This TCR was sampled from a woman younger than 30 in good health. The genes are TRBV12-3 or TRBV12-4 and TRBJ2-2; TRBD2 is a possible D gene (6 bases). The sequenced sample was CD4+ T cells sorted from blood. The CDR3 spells CASSFVGGNTGELFF. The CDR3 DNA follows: TGTGCCAGCAGTTTTGTGGGAGGAAACACCGGGGAGCTGTTTTTT.